The next 16 T cell receptor beta chains were all read from a single sample in a study of blood T cell repertoires in COVID-19. Using immunoSEQ multiplex PCR, the repertoire was profiled, and TCRdb retains in-frame clones only, with some absent. The data show around 170,000 clones, about 90% seen once. Sequencing was carried out using PBMCs or T cells enriched from blood (not recorded which). The receptors were sampled from a woman between 45 and 60 years old who had recovered from COVID-19.

Written as DNA, the CDR3 is TGTGCCTGGAGTGTAAGAGGGGGCACTGAAGCTTTCTTT. It is translated as CAWSVRGGTEAFF. The gene calls are TRBV30 and TRBJ1-1, with a weak D call TRBD1 (6 bases). The V gene's germline CDR1 is GTSNPN and CDR2 SVGIG (reference sequence). CDR3 length: 13 amino acids. V was cut by 0 bases and J by 4 bases, with 9 bases left in between.

This chain uses TRBV3-1 (or the pseudogene TRBV3-2) with TRBJ2-5, with D possibly matching TRBD2 (5 bases). V lost 0 bases, J lost 4 bases, and 18 bases lay in between. This CDR3 spans 17 amino acids. The germline CDR1 and CDR2 sequences are LGHDT and YNNKEL (reference sequence). CDR3 nucleotide sequence: TGTGCCAGCAGCCAAGATCTCGAGATTAGCGCCCGAGAGACCCAGTACTTC. Protein product: CASSQDLEISARETQYF.

The chain is built from TRBV24-1 and TRBJ2-2; D not resolved. The CDR3 is made up of 15 amino acids. With 7 bases removed from V and 4 bases from J, the gap between germline ends came to 15 bases. Germline CDR1 reads KGHDR; CDR2 reads SFDVKD. CDR3 loop: CATSSPRRGTGELFF. CDR3 DNA sequence: TGTGCCACCAGCTCCCCGCGGCGCGGCACCGGGGAGCTGTTTTTT.

The V and J genes are TRBV2 and TRBJ1-1; D is undetermined. CDR1 and CDR2 from the germline V gene are SNHLY and FYNNEI. The CDR3 totals 13 residues. Trimming pared 4 bases from V and 0 bases from J, leaving 6 bases between. CDR3 nucleotide sequence: TGTGCCAGCAGTGGACACTTGAACACTGAAGCTTTCTTT. Encoded protein: CASSGHLNTEAFF.

This chain connects TRBV7-9 to TRBJ2-7; TRBD2 agrees at 7 bases. Germline values: CDR1 SEHNR, CDR2 FQNEAQ (reference sequence). Trimming removed 7 bases from V and 2 bases from J; junction bases left unmatched: 8. The CDR3 length is 14 residues. The CDR3 reads CASTILGRAYEQYF. The CDR3 nucleotides are TGTGCCAGCACAATCTTGGGGAGGGCCTACGAGCAGTACTTC.

The genes are TRBV11-2 and TRBJ1-1; 7 bases line up with TRBD1. The V and J ends lost 6 bases and 1 base, in that order; junction bases with no gene match: 2. Germline V gene data show CDR1 as SGHAT and CDR2 as FQNNGV. The CDR3 spans 13 residues. CDR3 in DNA: TGTGCCAGCAGGCGGGACAGGAACACTGAAGCTTTCTTT. Protein: CASRRDRNTEAFF.

This clone is a singleton in its sample. The chain joins TRBV6-5 to TRBJ1-3; D unclear. V lost 6 bases to trimming and J lost 3 bases, with 9 bases between them. The CDR3 is made up of 13 amino acids. Germline V gene data show CDR1 as MNHEY and CDR2 as SVGAGI. CDR3 region: CASSPDFGNTIYF. CDR3 bases: TGTGCCAGCAGCCCAGACTTTGGAAACACCATATATTTT.

This chain joins TRBV3-1 (or the pseudogene TRBV3-2) and TRBJ1-5; 8 bases align to TRBD1. With V trimmed by 3 bases and J by 2 bases, 6 bases remained unmatched. This CDR3 is built from 16 residues. Per the germline V gene, CDR1 is LGHDT and CDR2 is YNNKEL (reference sequence). The CDR3 sequence is CASSHTGQGGNQPQHF. The CDR3 region has the DNA TGTGCCAGCAGCCATACAGGACAGGGAGGCAATCAGCCCCAGCATTTT.

The chain couples TRBV7-9 to TRBJ1-5, with D possibly matching TRBD1 (6 bases). With 5 bases removed from V and 6 bases from J, the gap between germline ends came to 14 bases. The CDR3 runs to 14 residues. CDR1 is SEHNR, CDR2 FQNEAQ, per germline (reference sequence). CDR3 amino acids: CASSETGSSQPQHF. In DNA form, the CDR3 reads TGTGCCAGCAGCGAAACAGGGTCGAGTCAGCCCCAGCATTTT.

This sequence joins TRBV6-5 and TRBJ2-7, with D unclear. The germline gives CDR1 MNHEY, CDR2 SVGAGI. V dropped 8 bases and J dropped 6 bases, with 14 bases sitting between them. The CDR3 runs to 12 residues. The CDR3: CASRGGFREQYF. The DNA for the CDR3 is TGTGCCAGCCGCGGCGGCTTTCGCGAGCAGTACTTC.

The chain uses TRBV6-2 or TRBV6-3 and TRBJ2-2; perhaps TRBD1 as D (6 bases). The CDR3 consists of 13 residues. V was clipped by 5 bases and J by 5 bases, with 9 bases between them. Germline V gene sequence: CDR1 MNHEY, CDR2 SVGEGT. CDR3 protein: CASSRTETGELFF. Written as DNA, the CDR3 is TGTGCCAGCAGTCGGACAGAGACCGGGGAGCTGTTTTTT.

This clone was observed a handful of times. The chain recombines TRBV14 with TRBJ2-3, with TRBD1 matching 8 bases. With V trimmed by 1 base and J by 3 bases, 6 bases remained unmatched. The CDR3 covers 16 residues. Looked up from germline, CDR1 is SGHDN and CDR2 is FVKESK. The CDR3 DNA reads as TGTGCCAGCAGCCAAGTATTGACAGGGGTAACAGATACGCAGTATTTT. Its protein is CASSQVLTGVTDTQYF.

The chain carries TRBV19 and TRBJ1-5; D remains unclear. Germline V gives CDR1 LNHDA, CDR2 SQIVND (reference sequence). CDR3 length equals 14 residues. Trimming took 8 bases from V and 0 from J, leaving 11 bases between them. This CDR3 is CASVDWYSNQPQHF. CDR3 coding DNA: TGTGCCAGTGTCGACTGGTATAGCAATCAGCCCCAGCATTTT. The entire variable domain, with the rest obtained from reference TRBV19 and TRBJ1-5, is as follows: DGGITQSPKYLFRKEGQNVTLSCEQNLNHDAMYWYRQDPGQGLRLIYYSQIVNDFQKGDIAEGYSVSREKKESFPLTVTSAQKNPTAFYLCASVDWYSNQPQHFGDGTRLSIL.

This chain links TRBV11-3 with TRBJ2-5, with D tentatively TRBD1 (5 bases). The germline CDR1 and CDR2 sequences are SGHNT and YENEEA. The CDR3 runs 15 residues. The V and J ends lost 1 base and 2 bases respectively, with 11 bases between them. The CDR3 region has the DNA TGTGCCAGCAGCTTAGGGTTGGGGCAGCAAGAGACCCAGTACTTC. Amino acids: CASSLGLGQQETQYF.

The sample holds a few counts of this clone. The chain couples TRBV20-1 to TRBJ1-2; D remains ambiguous. The CDR3 runs to 10 residues. CDR1 DFQATT and CDR2 SNEGSKA come from the germline V gene (reference sequence). The CDR3 DNA reads TGCAGGTTCGGACTCGGCGGCTACACCTTC. Its protein product is CRFGLGGYTF.

The genes are TRBV4-1 and TRBJ1-3, with D possibly matching TRBD1 (6 bases). V lost 2 bases and J lost 4, with 15 bases in between. The CDR3 spans 16 residues. Germline V gives CDR1 MGHRA, CDR2 YSYEKL. CDR3 amino acids: CASSQNTGTPGNTIYF. The CDR3 DNA sequence: TGCGCCAGCAGCCAAAACACAGGGACACCGGGAAACACCATATATTTT.